Sequencing of this T cell receptor (beta chain) was carried out in a study of T cells in Graves' hyperthyroidism and ophthalmopathy. Study-wide background: Upon initial diagnosis and before any treatment, peripheral blood was collected. Findings of the study overall: Most thyroid clonotypes with frequency above 0.001 were detected in blood. Before onset, ophthalmopathy was predicted by the model a median around 6.5 months earlier.

Investigators excluded patients with uncontrolled infection, other autoimmune disease, pregnancy or lactation. This clonotype was counted many times. Its antigen is not known. The source material, RNA transcripts, was used to amplify TCR beta CDR3 regions. Initially, a first-round RT-PCR of the TCR CDR3 employed the HTBI primer set. TCRdb redid the calling of the multiplex PCR reads with MiXCR, one entry per CDR3 protein. This sample has about 260,000 distinct CDR3 sequences; around 17% occur once, and the top ten carry 28%. Germline loops: CDR1 SGHKS, CDR2 YYEKEE (reference sequence). J lost 4 bases, V lost 3 bases, and 7 bases had no gene match. The CDR3 sequence is 15 residues long.

This TCR derives from a woman aged 18-29 years with Graves' ophthalmopathy. The rearrangement joins TRBV5-5 to TRBJ2-7, with 10 bases matching TRBD1. Sequenced: blood. The CDR3 region has the DNA TGTGCCAGCAGCTGGTCGGGACAGGGGTTGTACGAGCAGTACTTC. Translating it yields CASSWSGQGLYEQYF.